The sequence of this T cell receptor (beta chain) was determined in a study of cytomegalovirus exposure and HLA in healthy donors. Study-wide results and caveats: Overall, around 160 TCR beta chains were annotated as cytomegalovirus-associated. TCR sequences were mostly rare, though some public TCRs occurred in many donors.

This clone was observed a handful of times. As yet, its antigen is unknown. Libraries were prepared by immunoSEQ multiplex PCR; TCRdb keeps only in-frame clonotypes and omits some of them. The sample lists about 130,000 clones; 89% were seen once. Trimming took off 1 base at V and 8 bases at J, with 11 bases between the two ends. This CDR3 spans 13 amino acids. Germline V gene data show CDR1 as SEHNR and CDR2 as FQNEAQ (reference sequence). The receptor's source is a woman under 30 in good health and CMV-seronegative. Source material: PBMCs. The chain couples TRBV7-9 to TRBJ1-2; no clear D gene. The CDR3 is CASSLGRRIGYTF. The CDR3 DNA reads TGTGCCAGCAGCTTAGGGCGGCGAATCGGCTACACCTTC.